This T cell receptor beta chain comes out of a study of blood T cell repertoires in COVID-19 (dated by TCRdb to about 2020). The study in broad terms: Collaborator samples came from the United States, Italy and Spain and covered acute and convalescent phases of COVID-19. The prospective study material was composed of cDNA or gDNA derived from T cells, B-cell-depleted T cells, or PBMCs. Deeply sampled blood TCRbeta repertoires from subjects exposed to, actively infected with, or recovered from COVID-19 were included in the dataset. The repertoires were made available in a free public database intended to serve as a resource for research on the immune response to SARS-CoV-2. Samples were obtained from the ongoing ImmuneRACE study (first 160 participants) and from 1,254 subjects provided by 6 global collaborators. A de-identified subject ID, COVID-19 status, age in years and sex were almost always included in the sample metadata. Where HLA class I and class II types were available, the types were taken from metadata supplied by the sample provider, not from assay-based typing. Results and caveats for the whole study, not just this receptor: The quantity of clinical and demographic metadata differed by source and by participant and was supplied without curation.

Participants in the prospective study were enrolled through a virtual design, were aged about 18 to 100 years, and lived in 24 United States geographic areas. In the prospective study, participants were assigned to cohorts based on the clinical history participants reported in a screening survey and a study questionnaire. A participant counted as exposed if, within 2 weeks of entering the study, that participant had been in contact with someone who had a PCR-confirmed or clinician-diagnosed COVID-19 case. Mobile phlebotomists in the prospective study collected whole blood, serum and a nasopharyngeal or oropharyngeal swab from every participant. Participants in the prospective study had the option to provide additional blood draws and questionnaires over a roughly 2-month period. Prospective study blood samples were shipped either frozen or at room temperature before DNA extraction. As regards this clone: The specificity of this receptor is unknown. No base quality information exists; no much larger clone differs at one position.

The immunoSEQ Assay, a bias-controlled multiplex PCR, was used to amplify TCRbeta CDR3 regions from genomic DNA. The authors' analysis ran thus. Nucleated cell counts per sample were estimated from amplification of reference gene primers within the assay. Sequence reads were collapsed and filtered to measure the absolute abundance of every unique TCRbeta CDR3 rearrangement. For each sample, productive Simpson clonality was calculated as the square root of Simpson's diversity index over productive rearrangements. TCRdb obtained this table from immuneACCESS and retained in-frame rearrangements with V and J assigned. These tables miss some clones; where compared with another copy, unresolved V genes account for less than half of the shortfall, and the remainder is unexplained. That table supplies the V and J calls and clone size; D and trimming were determined from the DNA. The sample profile shows roughly 380,000 clones; about nine tenths of them were found once. Clones ranked in the top ten supply around 0.92% of the sample.

The sample comprised PBMCs or T cells enriched from blood (not recorded which). The sequence was obtained from a woman in her thirties who had been exposed to COVID-19.

The sequenced DNA: TGTGCCAGCAGACTGAGCGGGGGGAAGGGTAAGCAGTACTTC. Translated, it gives CASRLSGGKGKQYF. The chain is made from TRBV27 and TRBJ2-7, and TRBD2 matches 9 of the central bases. The CDR1 and CDR2 encoded by the germline V gene (reference sequence) are MNHEY and SMNVEV. The junction shows trimming of 6 bases on V and 8 bases on J, and the gene matches do not reach 11 bases of it. Inclusive of the bounding cysteine and phenylalanine, the CDR3 is 14 residues long. Only the CDR3 part of the read is kept: 42 bases, read in frame from the first base.